This T cell receptor beta chain appears in the sequencing data of a study of Tregs in tolerant kidney transplant recipients (dated by TCRdb to between 2018 and 2020). Context from the whole study: TCRbeta sequencing was used in the study to identify donor-specific regulatory T cells before combined kidney and bone marrow transplantation, and the identified cells were then tracked after transplant. Results and caveats for the whole study, not just this receptor: Donor-specific Treg expansion was found to exceed global Treg expansion in tolerant patients, suggesting antigen-driven rather than nonspecific expansion. The study was limited by small patient numbers, and the findings need validation in larger populations and under other immunosuppression protocols. PCR primers changed over time for some patients, so nucleotide-level comparison across those patients' samples was not possible. Expanding Tregs with activated donor B cells appeared to identify the most biologically relevant and donor-specific TCRbeta repertoire. Biological reproducibility was not directly addressed, though technical replication error appeared minimal.

For TCRbeta CDR3 sequencing, genomic DNA from the sorted cells was extracted using the QIAGEN DNeasy Blood and Tissue Kit. Through immunoSEQ, high-throughput TCRbeta CDR3 sequencing was done commercially, including PCR amplification with internal controls and bias correction. On the authors' methods: Unique productive TCRbeta sequences were defined by CDR3 nucleotide sequence where primers matched, and otherwise by CDR3 amino acid sequence together with Vbeta and Jbeta genes. As a correction for sorting error, sequences shared between sorted populations at a frequency ratio of 2:1 or less were discarded, and the remaining shared sequences were assigned to the higher population. Sequences were defined as donor-reactive when expanded at least 5-fold in CFSE-low cells versus unstimulated cells and present at a frequency of at least 0.01% in CFSE-low cells. Jensen-Shannon divergence, calculated on the top 100 TCRbeta sequences ranked by frequency, was used to quantify repertoire divergence. For samples with multiple sequencing runs, sorting error was corrected in each run separately before the runs were combined. The table comes from immuneACCESS by way of TCRdb, which keeps in-frame sequences with V and J called. Part of the clones is missing from these tables; in studies checked, under half for an unresolved V gene and the rest for unknown reasons. V and J calls and clone size are as listed in that table; D and trimming were resolved from the DNA. For this sample the table gives roughly 64,000 clones, of which about 87% were detected only once. Of the sample, about 3.8% is held by the ten largest clones.

In the paper's terms, the time point label means: 6 months after combined kidney and bone marrow transplant. The transplants used related donors along with nonmyeloablative bone marrow transplantation, and in the human trials mixed chimerism was transient. Unstimulated Tregs (CD4+CD25+CD127-), CD4+ non-Tregs (CD4+CD25-), CD4 and CD8 cells were FACS-sorted from thawed PBMCs. Patients were several combined kidney and bone marrow transplant recipients from the ITN036ST trial, and only these trial subjects had samples available. Healthy control blood was processed to PBMCs by Ficoll density gradient and cryopreserved, and patient PBMCs were collected before and after transplant. From the germline V gene, CDR1 is SNHLY and CDR2 is FYNNEI. The CDR3 runs 13 amino acids, cysteine and phenylalanine included. The sequence is cut down to CDR3 DNA, 39 bases in frame from base 1. Germline trimming amounts to 7 bases on V and 4 bases on J, with 2 as the count of junction bases outside the gene matches.

About this clone: Its antigen is unknown. No much larger clone exists at a distance of one base, and base qualities are not known.

The source of this sequence is a human patient who received a combined kidney and bone marrow transplant. A transplant means some T cells may be of graft donor rather than patient origin. The sequence links TRBV2 to TRBJ2-2; the central 8 bases match TRBD2. This sample comprised CD4+ T cells from blood (PBMCs), obtained 6 months after the transplant. The DNA sequence is given as TGTGCCAGCAAGCGGGAGCGCACCGGGGAGCTGTTTTTT. The resulting protein is CASKRERTGELFF. Here the CDR3 is joined to the reference TRBV2 and TRBJ2-2 genes, and the full variable domain is: EPEVTQTPSHQVTQMGQEVILRCVPISNHLYFYWYRQILGQKVEFLVSFYNNEISEKSEIFDDQFSVERPDGSNFTLKIRSTKLEDSAMYFCASKRERTGELFFGEGSRLTVL.